This TCR beta chain was recorded in a study of blood T cell repertoires in COVID-19. Study-wide context: There were acute and convalescent COVID-19 samples, and they came from the United States, Italy and Spain. T cells, B-cell-depleted T cells, or PBMCs provided the cDNA or gDNA that served as material.

Germline V gene data show CDR1 as SGHTA and CDR2 as FQGNSA. With 5 bases removed from V and 1 base from J, the gap between germline ends came to 3 bases. The CDR3 contains 11 residues. Some clones are missing from TCRdb's copy, which holds only in-frame ones; the method was immunoSEQ multiplex PCR. The repertoire holds tens of thousands of clones, with approximately 88% as singletons. Seattle's enrolled individuals joined amid active infection and were then monitored longitudinally. This clone was seen once. The sample taken for sequencing was peripheral blood. This receptor was taken from a man aged 60-69 years with COVID-19, enrolled during active disease. This chain joins TRBV7-2 and TRBJ2-7; D gene unclear. This chain's CDR3 is CASSTSYEQYF. CDR3 sequence (DNA): TGTGCCAGCAGCACTTCCTACGAGCAGTACTTC.